These T cell receptor beta chains were read from a single sample in a study of Tregs in tolerant kidney transplant recipients. The protocol was immunoSEQ multiplex PCR, while the TCRdb copy is restricted to in-frame clones and leaves out a portion. The table shows roughly 4,200 clones, with 45% to 70% occurring only once. These receptors have no known antigen. The sequenced sample was CD8+ T cells from blood cultured with allogeneic cells. The receptors here all came from a human donor in good health. CDR3s include the opening cysteine and the closing phenylalanine or tryptophan. A D gene is named only where the DNA matches it firmly. Size is omitted from some rows. Given values are once, few, many or a class for expanded clones.

TRBV9	14	few	.	TRBJ2-5	TGTGCCAGCAGCTCCCCGACAGACCAAGAGACCCAGTACTTC	CASSSPTDQETQYF
TRBV7-9	15	.	.	TRBJ2-1	TGTGCCAGCAGCCCCCCGAGGGGGGCCTACAATGAGCAGTTCTTC	CASSPPRGAYNEQFF
TRBV6-6	11	once	.	TRBJ2-1	TGTGCCAGCACCTCGGGGATTGAGCAGTTCTTC	CASTSGIEQFF
TRBV4-1	14	.	.	TRBJ2-7	TGCGCCAGCAGCCCTCTGGCGGGGACCTACGAGCAGTACTTC	CASSPLAGTYEQYF
TRBV6-1	15	.	.	TRBJ1-1	TGTGCCAGCAGTGAATGGGTCATGCAACCCACTGAAGCTTTCTTT	CASSEWVMQPTEAFF
TRBV29-1	12	.	.	TRBJ2-7	TGCAGCGCGGGGGGCAGCCCCTACGAGCAGTACTTC	CSAGGSPYEQYF
TRBV4-3	15	few	.	TRBJ2-7	TGCGCCAGCAGCCAAGTTCATCCGACTTCGGGGGAGCAGTACTTC	CASSQVHPTSGEQYF
TRBV19	14	.	TRBD1	TRBJ2-7	TGTGCCAGTAGTTTGACAGGGTTAGGCTACGAGCAGTACTTC	CASSLTGLGYEQYF
TRBV9	15	few	.	TRBJ1-2	TGTGCCAGCAGGGATACCGGACAGTTCTACTATGGCTACACCTTC	CASRDTGQFYYGYTF
TRBV10-3	13	.	TRBD1	TRBJ2-7	TGTGCCAGCAGTTACGGGACAGGGGACGAGCAGTACTTC	CASSYGTGDEQYF
TRBV29-1	16	.	.	TRBJ1-2	TGCAGCGTTGAACCCCTGGGCGCGGACATGACCTATGGCTACACCTTC	CSVEPLGADMTYGYTF
TRBV7-7	15	.	TRBD1	TRBJ2-7	TGTGCCAGCAGCTTAGGGACAGGGGGGCCCTACGAGCAGTACTTC	CASSLGTGGPYEQYF
TRBV10-3	12	few	.	TRBJ1-1	TGTGCCACTCAAGTGGGGGACACTGAAGCTTTCTTT	CATQVGDTEAFF
TRBV19	15	.	.	TRBJ2-7	TGTGCCAGTAGTATATCTCCGGGAGTTTGGACCGAGCAGTACTTC	CASSISPGVWTEQYF
TRBV5-1	13	.	TRBD1	TRBJ2-7	TGCGCCAGCAGCGGGACAGACCTCTACGAGCAGTACTTC	CASSGTDLYEQYF
TRBV19	15	.	TRBD2	TRBJ2-3	TGTGCCAGTAGTGCGACTAGCGGGAGCACAGATACGCAGTATTTT	CASSATSGSTDTQYF
TRBV7-9	15	.	.	TRBJ1-1	TGTGCCAGCAGCTCCATGGGGCTTCTCGTTCTCGGAGCTTTCTTT	CASSSMGLLVLGAFF
TRBV9	14	.	.	TRBJ2-1	TGTGCCAGCAGCGTAGCACGGGACACCGCGCCTCAGATCTTC	CASSVARDTAPQIF
TRBV11-2	15	.	.	TRBJ2-7	TGTGCCAGCAGCGGGCGGCAGGGGACCTCCTACGAGCAGTACTTC	CASSGRQGTSYEQYF
TRBV5-6	14	few	.	TRBJ2-7	TGTGCCAGCAGCTGGGGAGTCGGCGCCTACGAGCAGTACTTC	CASSWGVGAYEQYF
TRBV7-9	13	.	.	TRBJ2-7	TGTGCCAGCAGCCCCCCGGCTCACTTCGAGCAGTACTTC	CASSPPAHFEQYF
TRBV29-1	16	.	.	TRBJ1-2	TGCAGCGTTGTGTTGGAGGGAGAACCATACAACTATGGCTACACCTTC	CSVVLEGEPYNYGYTF
TRBV6-5	14	large	.	TRBJ1-2	TGTGCCAGCAGTTACGGAGGGGGTGGTTTTGGCTACACCTTC	CASSYGGGGFGYTF
TRBV6-6	16	.	TRBD1	TRBJ2-3	TGTGCCAGCAGTTACTTGACAGGGCACCGCACAGATACGCAGTATTTT	CASSYLTGHRTDTQYF
TRBV27	15	.	.	TRBJ2-7	TGTGCCAGCAGCCCTGGATGGGACGTCTCCTACGAGCAGTACTTC	CASSPGWDVSYEQYF
TRBV6-5	15	.	.	TRBJ1-1	.	CASILAGGAHTEAFF
TRBV7-6	17	.	TRBD2	TRBJ2-7	TGTGCCAGCAGCCCCCGGTGGAGCGGGGGCCTCTCGGACGAGCAGTACTTC	CASSPRWSGGLSDEQYF
TRBV19	13	few	TRBD1	TRBJ2-7	TGTGCCAGTAGTGTGTCAGGGGGCAAGGAACAGTACTTC	CASSVSGGKEQYF
TRBV6-5	13	.	TRBD1	TRBJ2-2	TGTGCCAGCAGCAGGACAGGCACCGGGGAGCTGTTTTTT	CASSRTGTGELFF
TRBV4-1	16	.	.	TRBJ1-5	TGCGCCAGCAGCCAAGAAGATTGGACACTAAATCAGCCCCAGCATTTT	CASSQEDWTLNQPQHF
TRBV9	16	.	TRBD1	TRBJ2-5	TGTGCCAGCAGCGTAGGGGAAAGGGGGCGCGGAGAGACCCAGTACTTC	CASSVGERGRGETQYF
TRBV23-1	17	.	TRBD1	TRBJ2-7	TGCGCCAGCAGTCAACACCCGGGGGACAGGGGGTCCCACGAGCAGTACTTC	CASSQHPGDRGSHEQYF
TRBV7-6	16	.	TRBD2	TRBJ2-1	TGTGCCAGCAGCCAGCCTCGGACTAGCCAGGGGTATGAGCAGTTCTTC	CASSQPRTSQGYEQFF
TRBV13	15	.	.	TRBJ1-5	TGTGCCAGCAGCTTAGGCGGGTTTAGCAATCAGCCCCAGCATTTT	CASSLGGFSNQPQHF
TRBV7-6	15	.	TRBD2	TRBJ2-1	TGTGCCAGCAGCCAAGCGGGGACGCCCTACAATGAGCAGTTCTTC	CASSQAGTPYNEQFF
TRBV4-2	15	few	TRBD2	TRBJ2-7	TGTGCCAGCAGCCAAGATCGCGGACTAGCGCGCGAGCAGTACTTC	CASSQDRGLAREQYF
TRBV4-1	15	large	.	TRBJ1-2	TGCGCCAGCAGCCAAGTACTAGGGAATGACTATGGCTACACCTTC	CASSQVLGNDYGYTF
TRBV2	11	few	.	TRBJ1-2	TGTGCCAGACAGGGTTCCTATGGCTACACCTTC	CARQGSYGYTF
TRBV5-1	14	.	.	TRBJ2-7	TGCGCCAGCAGCTTGGGGGCAGGCTACTACGAGCAGTACTTC	CASSLGAGYYEQYF
TRBV7-9	15	.	TRBD1	TRBJ1-5	TGTGCCAGCAGCGGTGACAGGGAGGTCAATCAGCCCCAGCATTTT	CASSGDREVNQPQHF
TRBV4-2	12	.	TRBD2	TRBJ2-5	TGTGCCAGCATTGGGGGGGACGGGGCCCAATACTTC	CASIGGDGAQYF
TRBV7-9	16	few	.	TRBJ2-7	TGTGCCAGCAGCTACCACAGGGACCTCGGGGCCTACGAGCAGTACTTC	CASSYHRDLGAYEQYF
TRBV6-6	13	few	.	TRBJ2-5	TGTGCCAGCAGTTACAACATGCAAGAGACCCAGTACTTC	CASSYNMQETQYF
TRBV27	13	.	.	TRBJ2-3	TGTGCCAGCAGTTTATCGGGCACAGATACGCAGTATTTT	CASSLSGTDTQYF
TRBV7-3	19	medium-sized	TRBD1	TRBJ2-3	TGTGCCAGCAGCTTAACAGGGGGGACAGGCCCTAGGCTGGAAGATACGCAGTATTTT	CASSLTGGTGPRLEDTQYF
TRBV7-6	13	large	.	TRBJ2-7	TGTGCCAGCAGCTTATGGGACACCTACGAGCAGTACTTC	CASSLWDTYEQYF
TRBV19	13	.	.	TRBJ1-2	TGTGCCAGTAGCCAGGGTTGGCGCTATGGCTACACCTTC	CASSQGWRYGYTF
TRBV5-6	15	.	.	TRBJ1-1	TGTGCCAGCAGCTTGACACCCTCCCTGAACACTGAAGCTTTCTTT	CASSLTPSLNTEAFF
TRBV19	13	few	.	TRBJ1-1	TGTGCCAGTAGACGAAGGGGATACACTGAAGCTTTCTTT	CASRRRGYTEAFF
TRBV11-3	13	.	.	TRBJ2-1	TGTGCCAGCAGCTTAGGGGGGAGCAATGAGCAGTTCTTC	CASSLGGSNEQFF
TRBV5-5	16	once	TRBD1	TRBJ2-5	TGTGCCAGCAGCTTGGCGGGACAGGTGTACCAAGAGACCCAGTACTTC	CASSLAGQVYQETQYF
TRBV25-1	14	.	.	TRBJ2-3	TGTGCCAGCAGTGAATTGTCGTCCACAGATACGCAGTATTTT	CASSELSSTDTQYF
TRBV6-5	13	.	.	TRBJ1-4	TGTGCCAGCAGTTACTTCACAGATGAAAAACTGTTTTTT	CASSYFTDEKLFF